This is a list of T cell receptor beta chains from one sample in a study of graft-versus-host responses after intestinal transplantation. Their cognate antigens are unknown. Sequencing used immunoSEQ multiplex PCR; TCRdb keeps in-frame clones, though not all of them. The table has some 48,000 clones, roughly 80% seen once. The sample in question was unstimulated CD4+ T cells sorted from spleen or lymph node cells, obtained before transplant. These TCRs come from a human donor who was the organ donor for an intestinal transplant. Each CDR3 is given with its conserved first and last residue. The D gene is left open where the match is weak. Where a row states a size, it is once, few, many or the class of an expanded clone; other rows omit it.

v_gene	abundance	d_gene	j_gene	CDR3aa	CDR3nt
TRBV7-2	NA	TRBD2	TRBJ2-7	CASSFSGGANYEQYF	TGTGCCAGCAGCTTTAGCGGGGGGGCCAACTACGAGCAGTACTTC
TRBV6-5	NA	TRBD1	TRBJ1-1	CASSGTGGMNTEAFF	TGTGCCAGCAGCGGGACAGGGGGAATGAACACTGAAGCTTTCTTT
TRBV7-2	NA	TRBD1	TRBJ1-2	CASSLAGTGGYGYTF	TGTGCCAGCAGCTTAGCCGGGACAGGGGGCTATGGCTACACCTTC
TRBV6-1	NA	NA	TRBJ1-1	CASSFQMNTEAFF	TGTGCCAGCAGTTTCCAAATGAACACTGAAGCTTTCTTT
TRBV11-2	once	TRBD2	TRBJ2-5	CASSLTSGGEETQYF	TGTGCCAGCAGCTTGACTAGCGGGGGGGAAGAGACCCAGTACTTC
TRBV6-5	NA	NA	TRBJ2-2	CASSFTSSGELFF	TGTGCCAGCAGCTTCACTAGTTCCGGGGAGCTGTTTTTT
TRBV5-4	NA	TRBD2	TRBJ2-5	CASSLGSTSGATQETQYF	TGTGCCAGCAGCTTGGGTTCCACTAGCGGGGCAACCCAAGAGACCCAGTACTTC
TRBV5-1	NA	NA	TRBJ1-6	CASSLEVRGSPLHF	TGCGCCAGCAGCTTGGAGGTTCGGGGGTCACCCCTCCACTTT
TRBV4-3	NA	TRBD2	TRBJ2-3	CASSQVAGASTDTQYF	TGCGCCAGCAGCCAAGTAGCGGGGGCGAGCACAGATACGCAGTATTTT
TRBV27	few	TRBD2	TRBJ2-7	CASRGRESSYEQYF	TGTGCCAGCAGGGGGCGGGAGAGCTCCTACGAGCAGTACTTC
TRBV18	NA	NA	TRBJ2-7	CASSPPGAYEQYF	TGTGCCAGCTCACCACCGGGAGCATACGAGCAGTACTTC
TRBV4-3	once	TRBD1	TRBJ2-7	CASSPGQGLAEQYF	TGCGCCAGCAGTCCGGGACAGGGCCTAGCCGAGCAGTACTTC
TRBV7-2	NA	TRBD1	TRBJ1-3	CASFQGAGNTIYF	TGTGCCAGCTTCCAGGGGGCTGGAAACACCATATATTTT
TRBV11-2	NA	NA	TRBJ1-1	CASSPTPIPAEAFF	TGTGCCAGCAGCCCCACACCTATTCCCGCTGAAGCTTTCTTT
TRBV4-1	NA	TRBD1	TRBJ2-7	CASSSPGQGAYEQYF	TGCGCCAGCAGTTCACCGGGACAGGGGGCCTACGAGCAGTACTTC
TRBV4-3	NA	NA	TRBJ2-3	CASSQGPGVSTDTQYF	TGCGCCAGCAGCCAAGGTCCGGGGGTATCAACAGATACGCAGTATTTT
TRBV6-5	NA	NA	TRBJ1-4	CASGRTNEKLFF	TGTGCCAGCGGGAGGACTAATGAAAAACTGTTTTTT
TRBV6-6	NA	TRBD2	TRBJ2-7	CASSYSSGRFYEQYF	TGTGCCAGCAGCTATTCTAGCGGGAGGTTCTACGAGCAGTACTTC
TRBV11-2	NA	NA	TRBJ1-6	CASSLAGISYNSPLHF	TGTGCCAGCAGCTTAGCAGGGATATCCTATAATTCACCCCTCCACTTT
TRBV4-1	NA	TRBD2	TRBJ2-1	CASSQASSSGRAYNEQFF	TGCGCCAGCAGCCAAGCCTCTTCTAGCGGGAGGGCCTACAATGAGCAGTTCTTC
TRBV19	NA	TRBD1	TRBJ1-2	CASSIGGTGGSYGYTF	TGTGCCAGTAGTATAGGGGGGACAGGGGGAAGCTATGGCTACACCTTC
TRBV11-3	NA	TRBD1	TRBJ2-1	CASSSAGTGQFF	TGTGCCAGCAGCTCAGCCGGGACAGGGCAGTTCTTC
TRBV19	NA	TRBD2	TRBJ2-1	CASNTPKGSGSSNEQFF	TGTGCCAGTAATACACCAAAGGGTAGCGGGAGTTCCAATGAGCAGTTCTTC
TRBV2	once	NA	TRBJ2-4	CASSEIGGLAKNIQYF	TGTGCCAGCAGTGAGATAGGGGGATTAGCCAAAAACATTCAGTACTTC
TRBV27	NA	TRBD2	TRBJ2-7	CASNTPGLAERYYEQYF	TGTGCCAGCAATACCCCGGGGCTAGCGGAGAGGTACTACGAGCAGTACTTC
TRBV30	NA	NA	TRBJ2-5	CAWSVLGQGETQYF	TGTGCCTGGAGTGTACTTGGGCAGGGAGAGACCCAGTACTTC
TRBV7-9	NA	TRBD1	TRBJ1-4	CASSPGQGTATNEKLFF	TGTGCCAGCAGCCCGGGACAGGGGACTGCAACTAATGAAAAACTGTTTTTT
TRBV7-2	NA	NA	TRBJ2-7	CASSLVYEQYF	TGTGCCAGCAGCTTAGTTTACGAGCAGTACTTC
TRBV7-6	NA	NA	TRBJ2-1	CASSNLGLGEFF	TGTGCCAGCAGCAACCTCGGGTTGGGGGAGTTCTTC
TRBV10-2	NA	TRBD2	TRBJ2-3	CASTGTTPRDTQYF	TGCGCCAGCACCGGGACTACACCTAGGGATACGCAGTATTTT
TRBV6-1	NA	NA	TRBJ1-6	CASSEASGVPLHF	TGTGCCAGCAGTGAAGCCTCCGGAGTACCCCTCCACTTT
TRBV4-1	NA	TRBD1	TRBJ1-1	CASSQVTGEAEAFF	TGCGCCAGCAGCCAAGTTACAGGGGAAGCTGAAGCTTTCTTT
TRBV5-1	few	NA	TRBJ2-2	CASSLLQNTGELFF	TGCGCCAGCAGCTTGTTACAGAACACCGGGGAGCTGTTTTTT
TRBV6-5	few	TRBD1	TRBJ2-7	CASRQGARDEQYF	TGTGCCAGCAGACAGGGGGCGCGGGACGAGCAGTACTTC
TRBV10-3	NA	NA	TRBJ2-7	CAIMGDSYEQYF	TGTGCCATCATGGGCGACTCCTACGAGCAGTACTTC
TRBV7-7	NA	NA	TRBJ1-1	CASSLALNTEAFF	TGTGCCAGCAGCTTAGCCCTGAACACTGAAGCTTTCTTT
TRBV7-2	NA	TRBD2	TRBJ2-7	CASSSQRAGGSYEQYF	TGTGCCAGCAGCTCCCAACGTGCGGGGGGGTCCTACGAGCAGTACTTC
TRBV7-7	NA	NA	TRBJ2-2	CASSLVGGPNTGELFF	TGTGCCAGCAGCTTAGTAGGGGGGCCTAACACCGGGGAGCTGTTTTTT
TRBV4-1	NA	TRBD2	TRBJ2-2	CASSQPGSGRESPGELFF	TGCGCCAGCAGCCAACCAGGTAGCGGGAGGGAGTCGCCCGGGGAGCTGTTTTTT
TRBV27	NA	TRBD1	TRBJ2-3	CASSRQGATDTQYF	TGTGCCAGCAGTCGACAGGGGGCTACGGATACGCAGTATTTT
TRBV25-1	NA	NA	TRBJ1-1	CASSGLTEAFF	TGTGCCAGCAGTGGCTTGACTGAAGCTTTCTTT
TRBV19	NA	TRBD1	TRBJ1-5	CASSMHRGRVNNQPQHF	TGTGCCAGTAGTATGCACAGGGGGCGAGTTAACAATCAGCCCCAGCATTTT
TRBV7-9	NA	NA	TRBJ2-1	CASSGGTYNEQFF	TGTGCCAGCAGCGGGGGGACCTACAATGAGCAGTTCTTC
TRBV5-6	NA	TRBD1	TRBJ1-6	CASSLTGLYNSPLHF	TGTGCCAGCAGCCTGACAGGGCTTTATAATTCACCCCTCCACTTT
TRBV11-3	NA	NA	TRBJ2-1	CASSSRTLQFF	TGTGCCAGCAGCTCCCGGACCCTACAGTTCTTC
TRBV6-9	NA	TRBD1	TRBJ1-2	CASSETGGYGYTF	TGTGCCAGCAGTGAGACAGGGGGCTATGGCTACACCTTC
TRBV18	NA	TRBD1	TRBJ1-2	CASSPLDRADGYTF	TGTGCCAGCTCACCACTGGACAGGGCGGATGGCTACACCTTC
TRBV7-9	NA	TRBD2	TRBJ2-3	CASSLGTSVDTQYF	TGTGCCAGCAGCTTAGGGACTAGCGTAGATACGCAGTATTTT
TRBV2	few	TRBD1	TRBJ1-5	CASSDHRGSNQPQHF	TGTGCCAGCAGTGATCACAGGGGGTCCAATCAGCCCCAGCATTTT
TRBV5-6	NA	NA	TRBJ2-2	CASSLAGQPNTGELFF	TGTGCCAGCAGCTTGGCCGGGCAACCGAACACCGGGGAGCTGTTTTTT
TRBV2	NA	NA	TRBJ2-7	CASHPGAARHYEQYF	TGTGCCAGCCACCCGGGAGCAGCAAGACACTACGAGCAGTACTTC
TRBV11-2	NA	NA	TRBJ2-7	CASSIPSGGYEQYF	TGTGCCAGCAGCATCCCGTCCGGGGGCTACGAGCAGTACTTC
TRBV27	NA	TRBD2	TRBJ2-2	CASTRGGETGELFF	TGTGCCAGCACCCGCGGGGGGGAAACCGGGGAGCTGTTTTTT